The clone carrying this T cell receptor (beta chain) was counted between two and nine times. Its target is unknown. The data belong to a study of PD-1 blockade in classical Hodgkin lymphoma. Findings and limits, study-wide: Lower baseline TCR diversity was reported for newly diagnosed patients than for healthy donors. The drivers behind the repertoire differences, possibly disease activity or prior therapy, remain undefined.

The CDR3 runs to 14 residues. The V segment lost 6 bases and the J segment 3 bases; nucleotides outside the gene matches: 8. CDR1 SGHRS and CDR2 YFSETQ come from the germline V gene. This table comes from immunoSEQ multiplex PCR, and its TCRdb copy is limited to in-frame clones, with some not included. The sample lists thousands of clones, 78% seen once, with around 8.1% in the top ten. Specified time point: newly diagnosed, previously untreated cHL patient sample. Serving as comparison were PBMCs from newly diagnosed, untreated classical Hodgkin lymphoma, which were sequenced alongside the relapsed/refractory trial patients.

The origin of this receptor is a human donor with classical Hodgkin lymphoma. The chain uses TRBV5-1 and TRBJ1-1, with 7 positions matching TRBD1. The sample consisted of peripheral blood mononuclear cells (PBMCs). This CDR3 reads CASTLGTVDTEAFF. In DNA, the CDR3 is TGCGCCAGCACCCTCGGGACAGTCGACACTGAAGCTTTCTTT. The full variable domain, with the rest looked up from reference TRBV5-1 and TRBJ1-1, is KAGVTQTPRYLIKTRGQQVTLSCSPISGHRSVSWYQQTPGQGLQFLFEYFSETQRNKGNFPGRFSGRQFSNSRSEMNVSTLELGDSALYLCASTLGTVDTEAFFGQGTRLTVV.